This T cell receptor (beta chain) is from a study of blood T cell repertoires in COVID-19. Across the whole study: Specimens from acute and convalescent COVID-19 originated in the United States, Italy and Spain. PBMCs, B-cell-depleted T cells, or T cells were the source of the cDNA or gDNA that made up the material.

Here immunoSEQ multiplex PCR was the method, and the copy in TCRdb shows in-frame clones only, minus some. The sample consists of over 25,000 clones, about 80% of them appearing once. V shed 5 bases and J shed 7 bases, with 21 bases lying between them. In germline, CDR1 is SEHNR, CDR2 FQNEAQ (reference sequence). The CDR3 has 15 residues. The source of this sequence is a man aged 70 or older with acute or convalescent COVID-19. The sample consisted of peripheral blood. The V gene is TRBV7-9, the J gene TRBJ2-7; the D is unclear. The CDR3 loop is CASSRNSGFNREQYF. In nucleotides, the CDR3 is TGTGCCAGCAGCCGTAATTCCGGGTTTAATCGGGAGCAGTACTTC.